This TCR beta chain was sequenced during a study of radiation and T cells in renal cell carcinoma. Study in general: Nephrectomy followed 15 Gy stereotactic body radiation by 4 weeks. Findings and caveats of the study: From baseline, blood top tumor clonotypes peaked at 2 weeks post-radiation.

Sequencing used immunoSEQ multiplex PCR; TCRdb keeps in-frame clones, though not all of them. The table lists 25,000 to 30,000 clones, roughly 80% of them singletons. Time point indicated: blood 2 weeks post-SBRT. Treatment described: 15 Gy SBRT to primary tumor, nephrectomy 4 weeks later. This renal cell carcinoma was of the clear cell type. Of note for this clone: Its antigen is unidentified.

The CDR3 runs to 16 residues. The germline V gene encodes CDR1 MNHEY and CDR2 SMNVEV (reference sequence). Trimming left V 6 bases short and J 0 bases short, with 15 bases between. This sequence joins TRBV27 and TRBJ1-5; D perhaps matches TRBD1 (6 bases). This TCR was recovered from a man between 60 and 75 years old with renal cell carcinoma. The specimen was blood, collected from a patient whose treatment included radiotherapy and nephrectomy. CDR3 amino acids: CASRVSQGVSNQPQHF. The CDR3, as DNA: TGTGCCAGCAGGGTATCACAGGGAGTTAGCAATCAGCCCCAGCATTTT.